These 4 T cell receptor beta chains were sequenced from one sample in a study of Graves' ophthalmopathy and Graves' hyperthyroidism. Using RNA transcripts, the TCR beta CDR3 regions were amplified. The first-round RT-PCR employed HTBI primers together with the Qiagen OneStep RT-PCR kit. A multiplex PCR was then performed as the second round. MiXCR was run by TCRdb on the multiplex PCR reads, yielding one entry per CDR3 protein. The sample shows around 400,000 distinct CDR3 sequences, 15% to 20% of them seen only once. Sequenced input: peripheral blood. Source of these receptors: a woman aged 18-30 years with Graves' ophthalmopathy.

This clonotype was counted ten times or more. Germline is not matched at one junction end, which may reflect a read error. J is TRBJ1-1 and V is TRBV7-2; a weak D match, TRBD1 (6 bases). Germline CDR1 SGHTA, CDR2 FQGNSA. The CDR3 is 14 amino acids. The CDR3, as DNA: TGTGCCAGCAGCTTAGCAGGGGGAGGCACTGAAGCTTCCTTT. The encoded protein is CASSLAGGGTEASF.

This clonotype was seen a few times. V is TRBV6-2 or TRBV6-3 and J is TRBJ2-5; 7 bases are a match to TRBD2. The CDR3 has 18 residues. Per the germline V gene, CDR1 is MNHEY and CDR2 is SVGEGT. V lost 0 bases to trimming and J lost 7 bases; unmatched junction nucleotides: 17. The CDR3 nucleotides read TGTGCCAGCAGTTACTCGACCCTAGCGGAGATTGGAAAGGGGACCCAGTACTTC. It is translated as CASSYSTLAEIGKGTQYF.

This clonotype was counted many times. The chain recombines TRBV5-1 with TRBJ2-7; D is undetermined. The CDR3 loop spans 12 amino acids. Germline CDR1 and CDR2: SGHRS and YFSETQ. V was trimmed by 6 bases and J by 6 bases, leaving 13 bases between them. The CDR3 region is CASNQNPSEQYF. In nucleotides, the CDR3 is TGCGCCAGCAATCAGAATCCCAGCGAGCAGTACTTC.

This clonotype appeared many times. The rearrangement uses TRBV6-2 or TRBV6-3 and TRBJ1-5; the D gene is possibly TRBD1 (5 bases). V dropped 0 bases and J dropped 3 bases, with 15 bases sitting between them. CDR1 MNHEY and CDR2 SVGEGT come from the germline V gene. CDR3 size: 17 residues. CDR3 DNA sequence: TGTGCCAGCAGTTACTCGGCAGGGCGATATGACAATCAGCCCCAGCATTTT. This codes for CASSYSAGRYDNQPQHF.